The 8 T cell receptor beta chains reported below all come from one sample, sequenced in a study of blood T cell repertoires in COVID-19 (TCRdb year 2020). Libraries were made using the immunoSEQ multiplex PCR assay. Entries here come from immuneACCESS through TCRdb and include only in-frame sequences with V and J called. Some clones fail to appear in such tables; in the studies checked, an unresolved V gene covers under half of the shortfall, and the cause of the remainder is unknown. In this sample the table shows 110,000 to 150,000 clones, 80% to 90% of which occur a single time. The leading ten clones occupy approximately 3% of the sample. Sequenced input: peripheral blood. The receptors come from a woman aged 55 to 70 with active COVID-19.

The chain links TRBV7-3 to TRBJ1-1, with D perhaps matching TRBD1 (5 bases). V lost 5 bases and J 8 bases, leaving 15 bases between the germline ends. The CDR3 spans 13 residues. In germline, CDR1 is SGHTA, CDR2 FQGTGA. This chain's CDR3 is CASSPTGGEEAFF. The CDR3 nucleotides read TGTGCCAGCAGCCCTACCGGGGGAGAGGAAGCTTTCTTT.

The V call is TRBV5-6, the J call TRBJ2-1, with TRBD2 matching over 11 bases. V lost 0 bases to trimming and J lost 9 bases; unmatched junction nucleotides: 2. This CDR3 spans 14 amino acids. The germline V gene has CDR1 SGHDT and CDR2 YYEEEE. The CDR3: CASSLGLAGSEQFF. The CDR3 DNA reads TGTGCCAGCAGCTTGGGACTAGCGGGAAGTGAGCAGTTCTTC.

The gene calls are TRBV18 and TRBJ1-5; possibly TRBD1 for D (5 bases). V was cut by 0 bases and J by 3 bases, with 6 bases left in between. The CDR3 loop spans 14 amino acids. The V gene's germline CDR1 is KGHSH and CDR2 LQKENI. The DNA for the CDR3 is TGTGCCAGCTCACCACCAGGGGACAATCAGCCCCAGCATTTT. It is translated as CASSPPGDNQPQHF.

The chain employs TRBV11-2 and TRBJ1-6; D unclear. In germline, CDR1 is SGHAT, CDR2 FQNNGV. The CDR3 consists of 14 residues. Trimming took off 5 bases at V and 9 bases at J, with 14 bases between the two ends. CDR3 protein: CASSPMGTGSPLHF. The CDR3, as DNA: TGTGCCAGCAGCCCGATGGGTACGGGTTCACCCCTCCACTTT.

The rearrangement joins TRBV28 to TRBJ2-1, with D perhaps matching TRBD2 (6 bases). The CDR3 consists of 15 residues. Germline assignment: CDR1 MDHEN and CDR2 SYDVKM. V lost 4 bases and J 2 bases, leaving 12 bases between the germline ends. Written as DNA, the CDR3 is TGTGCCAGCAGTTCTGCGGGATCCACCTACAATGAGCAGTTCTTC. This sequence encodes CASSSAGSTYNEQFF.

The chain has TRBV19 and TRBJ1-4, with 7 bases matching TRBD1. The V gene's germline CDR1 is LNHDA and CDR2 SQIVND (reference sequence). The V and J ends lost 4 bases and 8 bases, in that order; junction bases with no gene match: 7. This CDR3 is 14 amino acids long. The CDR3 DNA sequence: TGTGCCAGTAGTACGACAGGGTTAGAGGAAAAACTGTTTTTT. It encodes CASSTTGLEEKLFF.

This clone showed up just once. The V call is TRBV19, the J call TRBJ1-6; maybe TRBD1 (5 bases). Trimming removed 6 bases at V and 0 bases at J, with 12 bases between. Per germline, CDR1 LNHDA and CDR2 SQIVND (reference sequence). This CDR3 has 16 residues. As DNA, the CDR3 is TGTGCCAGTAGGATACAGGAATCCTCCTATAATTCACCCCTCCACTTT. As protein: CASRIQESSYNSPLHF. Looking up the rest from reference TRBV19 and TRBJ1-6 gives the full variable domain: DGGITQSPKYLFRKEGQNVTLSCEQNLNHDAMYWYRQDPGQGLRLIYYSQIVNDFQKGDIAEGYSVSREKKESFPLTVTSAQKNPTAFYLCASRIQESSYNSPLHFGNGTRLTVT.

The chain couples TRBV5-1 to TRBJ2-3; the match to TRBD2 covers 14 bases. The germline V gene encodes CDR1 SGHRS and CDR2 YFSETQ. V lost 0 bases and J lost 4; bases outside the gene matches: 7. The CDR3 spans 18 residues. The DNA of the CDR3 is TGCGCCAGCAGCTTGGAGGGGACTAGCGGGAGTTCCGCAGATACGCAGTATTTT. Its protein is CASSLEGTSGSSADTQYF.